These 26 T cell receptor beta chains were sequenced from one sample in a study of Tregs in tolerant kidney transplant recipients. Generated by immunoSEQ multiplex PCR, the TCRdb table keeps only in-frame clones and is missing some. The table lists 50,000 or so clones, with under 0.9% in the top ten. The sample here was CD4+ T cells from blood, taken before the transplant. The receptor source for this set is a human donor who received a combined kidney and bone marrow transplant.

On this clone: The CDR3 end falls 3 residues outside the read, so it is completed with the germline J gene. This sequence joins TRBV18 and TRBJ2-7; the D gene is possibly TRBD1 (5 bases). V lost 2 bases to trimming and J lost 6 bases, with 14 bases between them. The CDR3 has 14 amino acids. The germline CDR1 and CDR2 sequences are KGHSH and LQKENI. CDR3 sequence reads: CASSPKEGAREQYF. The sequenced part of the CDR3 DNA is TGTGCCAGCTCACCAAAGGAAGGGGCACGCGAG.

As to this clone: The CDR3 end is not reached by the read, which stops 3 residues before it; the germline J gene fills it in. V and J are TRBV7-2 and TRBJ2-3; the D call may be TRBD1 or TRBD2 (5 bases each). The CDR3 runs 15 residues. V gave up 7 bases and J gave up 0 bases, with 14 bases separating them. The V gene's germline CDR1 is SGHTA and CDR2 FQGNSA. CDR3 bases read: TGTGCCAGCACCTTGAGGGGTTTCAGCACAGATACG. This encodes CASTLRGFSTDT. The entire CDR3 protein reads CASTLRGFSTDTQYF.

Turning to this clone: The sequenced fragment ends 3 residues before the CDR3 boundary, so the rest is inferred from the germline J gene. This sequence joins TRBV7-2 and TRBJ1-5, with a weak D call TRBD1 (6 bases). Between the trimmed V and J ends, which lost 1 base and 9 bases, there was a span of 13 bases. The CDR3 is made up of 14 amino acids. Germline V gene data show CDR1 as SGHTA and CDR2 as FQGNSA. Incomplete CDR3 DNA: TGTGCCAGCAGCTTAGGGACAGACGTCCGGCCC. Protein sequence: CASSLGTDVRP. The entire CDR3 sequence reads CASSLGTDVRPQHF.

To note about this clone: From the germline J gene comes the end of the CDR3, since the read stops 3 residues before it. The chain links TRBV27 to TRBJ2-5; 12 bases are a match to TRBD2. Unmatched junction bases numbered 13, after V lost 0 bases and J lost 5 bases. CDR3 length: 19 residues. CDR1 and CDR2 (germline): MNHEY, SMNVEV (reference sequence). The DNA read from the CDR3 is TGTGCCAGCAGTTTATCCCCCAGACGACTAGCGGGAGAAGGGGAGACC. This codes for CASSLSPRRLAGEGET. The entire CDR3 is CASSLSPRRLAGEGETQYF.

Turning to this clone: The sequenced fragment ends 3 residues before the CDR3 boundary, so the rest is inferred from the germline J gene. The chain recombines TRBV30 with TRBJ1-3; no definite D call. The CDR3 runs 13 residues. CDR1 GTSNPN and CDR2 SVGIG come from the germline V gene (reference sequence). Trimming removed 3 bases from V and 8 bases from J, with 14 bases in between. The CDR3 region is CAWRVAGVHTIYF. The DNA read from the CDR3 is TGTGCCTGGAGAGTCGCAGGAGTACACACC.

On this clone: Read sequence stops 3 residues before the CDR3 end, and the germline J gene provides the missing end. The J gene is TRBJ1-2, the V gene TRBV5-4, with 7 bases matching TRBD1. The CDR3 length is 15 residues. Germline lookup yields CDR1 SGHNT and CDR2 YYREEE (reference sequence). V was clipped by 5 bases and J by 2 bases; unmatched bases: 9. CDR3 loop: CASSLPPGQNYGYTF. CDR3 DNA (partial): TGTGCCAGCAGTCTCCCACCGGGACAGAACTATGGC.

Regarding this clone: Read sequence stops 3 residues before the CDR3 end, and the germline J gene provides the missing end. This chain links TRBV6-1 with TRBJ1-5; D is uncertain. This CDR3 spans 17 amino acids. Germline CDR1 MNHNS, CDR2 SASEGT. Trimming removed 2 bases at V and 0 bases at J, with 14 bases between. Partial CDR3 DNA: TGTGCCAGCAGTGAATTAACCGAGCTTCATAGCAATCAGCCC. Residues: CASSELTELHSNQP. The CDR3 in its entirety is CASSELTELHSNQPQHF.

Comments on this clone: The CDR3 end is not reached by the read, which stops 3 residues before it; the germline J gene fills it in. The chain joins TRBV7-9 to TRBJ2-2, with 7 nucleotides matching TRBD1. Germline assignment: CDR1 SEHNR and CDR2 FQNEAQ (reference sequence). Trimming took 5 bases from V and 9 from J; bases not matched to a gene: 9. This CDR3 has 14 amino acids. The DNA read from the CDR3 is TGTGCCAGCAGCCCTATTAAGGGGGCCAGGGAG. It encodes CASSPIKGARE. From start to end, the CDR3 is CASSPIKGARELFF.

About this clone: The read terminates 3 residues ahead of where the CDR3 ends, so the germline J gene completes it. The chain uses TRBV7-6 and TRBJ1-6, with 8 bases aligning to TRBD1. Germline CDR1 and CDR2: SGHVS and FNYEAQ. The length of the CDR3 is 12 residues. CDR3 region: CASSWGGQALHF. The CDR3 bases that were read are TGTGCCAGCAGCTGGGGGGGACAGGCC.

About this clone itself: The observed sequence ends 3 residues before the CDR3 terminus, with the missing tail filled in from the germline J gene. J is TRBJ2-5 and V is TRBV30; unclear D gene. Germline V gives CDR1 GTSNPN, CDR2 SVGIG (reference sequence). The V gene lost 0 bases and the J gene lost 5 bases, with 4 bases spanning the gap. This CDR3 spans 11 amino acids. Incomplete CDR3 DNA: TGTGCCTGGAGTGTATCTGAGACC. Protein sequence: CAWSVSET. The whole CDR3 is CAWSVSETQYF.

A word on this clone: The read finishes 3 residues shy of the CDR3 end, and the germline J gene is used to complete it. The J gene is TRBJ1-1, the V gene TRBV18; D is possibly TRBD1 (6 bases). The CDR3 contains 14 residues. Trimming took 6 bases from V and 0 from J, leaving 11 bases between them. Germline V gene sequence: CDR1 KGHSH, CDR2 LQKENI. CDR3 sequence: CASSPGQMNTEAFF. The CDR3 bases that were read are TGTGCCAGCTCCCCCGGACAGATGAACACTGAA.

Concerning this clone: The read ends 3 residues early relative to the CDR3; the germline J gene fills the gap. The J gene is TRBJ1-1, the V gene TRBV7-9, with TRBD1 identical over 8 bases. Germline trimming cut 6 bases from V and 4 bases from J; bases unmatched to any gene: 7. Germline CDR1 and CDR2: SEHNR and FQNEAQ (reference sequence). This CDR3 is 14 amino acids long. The CDR3 here is CASSRGQGSTEAFF. The sequenced CDR3 bases are TGTGCCAGCAGTCGTGGACAGGGTAGCACTGAA.

Of note for this clone: The read terminates 3 residues before the CDR3 end, so the remaining end is supplied by the germline J gene. The chain employs TRBV5-4 and TRBJ2-3; no clear D. Per germline, CDR1 SGHNT and CDR2 YYREEE (reference sequence). Trimming removed 1 base from V and 4 bases from J, with 4 bases in between. This CDR3 comprises 12 residues. CDR3 DNA, as far as it was read: TGTGCCAGCAGCTTGTCAGCAGATACG. It translates to CASSLSADT. The CDR3 in full is CASSLSADTQYF. The entire variable domain, with the rest obtained from reference TRBV5-4 and TRBJ2-3, is as follows: ETGVTQSPTHLIKTRGQQVTLRCSSQSGHNTVSWYQQALGQGPQFIFQYYREEENGRGNFPPRFSGLQFPNYSSELNVNALELDDSALYLCASSLSADTQYFGPGTRLTVL.

About this clone itself: The read ends 3 residues shy of where the CDR3 ends; the end is completed using the germline J gene. The V gene is TRBV5-4, the J gene TRBJ2-2; D remains ambiguous. Trimming stripped 4 bases from V and 4 bases from J, with 11 bases between. Germline CDR1 is SGHNT and CDR2 is YYREEE (reference sequence). This CDR3 has 14 residues. The CDR3 bases that were read are TGTGCCAGCAGCGTCAGAGAAACCACCGGGGAG. Translating gives CASSVRETTGE. The CDR3, in full, reads CASSVRETTGELFF.

Note on this clone: The read ends 3 residues shy of where the CDR3 ends; the end is completed using the germline J gene. The chain couples TRBV19 to TRBJ1-1, with D maybe TRBD1 (5 bases). Germline assignment: CDR1 LNHDA and CDR2 SQIVND (reference sequence). The CDR3 contains 15 residues. Trimming took off 10 bases at V and 1 base at J, with 19 bases between the two ends. The CDR3 loop is CATIDRSTQNTEAFF. CDR3 DNA, as far as it was read: TGTGCCACCATCGACAGATCTACGCAGAACACTGAA.

For this clone: With the read ending 3 residues before the CDR3 end, the germline J gene is used to fill in that end. The chain carries TRBV5-6 and TRBJ2-7, with a tentative D call TRBD2 (5 bases). The CDR3 sequence is 15 residues long. V was cut by 0 bases and J by 1 base, with 11 bases left in between. CDR1 and CDR2 from the germline V gene are SGHDT and YYEEEE. The covered CDR3 bases are TGTGCCAGCAGCTTGGATGCGGGTTGGTCCTACGAG. This translates into CASSLDAGWSYE. The whole CDR3 sequence reads CASSLDAGWSYEQYF.

On this clone: The CDR3 is cut off 3 residues early in the read; its end comes from the germline J gene. The chain uses TRBV6-2 or TRBV6-3 and TRBJ2-5; 7 bases are a match to TRBD1. The V gene end was trimmed by 6 bases and the J gene end by 7 bases; junction bases not matched to a gene: 5. This CDR3 has 12 amino acids. The germline V gene has CDR1 MNHEY and CDR2 SVGEGT. This CDR3 is CASSPRQGTQYF. The covered CDR3 bases are TGTGCCAGCAGCCCTCGACAGGGGACC.

In regard to this clone: The read comes to an end 3 residues before the CDR3 does, leaving the germline J gene to fill in the end. The chain couples TRBV29-1 to TRBJ1-1, with a weak D call TRBD1 (6 bases). CDR3 size: 13 residues. CDR1 and CDR2 from the germline V gene are SQVTM and ANQGSEA. The V end lost 7 bases, the J end lost 1 base, and 13 bases lay between the germline ends. The CDR3 bases that were read are TGCAGCGGTAAAACAGGGCAGAACACTGAA. Translation gives CSGKTGQNTE. The whole CDR3 protein reads CSGKTGQNTEAFF. Full variable domain (outside the CDR3, taken from reference TRBV29-1 and TRBJ1-1): SAVISQKPSRDICQRGTSLTIQCQVDSQVTMMFWYRQQPGQSLTLIATANQGSEATYESGFVIDKFPISRPNLTFSTLTVSNMSPEDSSIYLCSGKTGQNTEAFFGQGTRLTVV.

With respect to this clone: The read ends 3 residues before the CDR3 terminus; that terminus is restored from the germline J gene. This chain connects TRBV7-2 to TRBJ1-2, with D tentatively TRBD1 (6 bases). The germline CDR1 and CDR2 sequences are SGHTA and FQGNSA. This CDR3 is built from 14 residues. The DNA read from the CDR3 is TGTGCCAGCAGCTCCCGGACAGCCTCGGGCGGC. Translating it yields CASSSRTASGG. The entire CDR3 sequence reads CASSSRTASGGYTF.

Points on this clone: The read is 3 residues too short to cover the CDR3 end, so that end is filled in from the germline J gene. The chain couples TRBV19 to TRBJ1-3, with D unclear. Looked up from germline, CDR1 is LNHDA and CDR2 is SQIVND (reference sequence). The length of the CDR3 is 13 residues. The V end lost 5 bases, the J end lost 0 bases, and 5 bases lay between the germline ends. CDR3 amino acids: CASSFNSGNTIYF. The CDR3 bases that were read are TGTGCCAGTAGTTTTAACTCTGGAAACACC.

A word on this clone: The read is 3 residues too short to cover the CDR3 end, so that end is filled in from the germline J gene. The chain joins TRBV2 to TRBJ2-5; D possibly corresponds to TRBD1 (6 bases). The V end lost 6 bases, the J end lost 4 bases, and 12 bases lay between the germline ends. CDR3 length: 13 amino acids. Germline V lookup: CDR1 SNHLY, CDR2 FYNNEI. CDR3 residues: CASSRTGSETQYF. Incomplete CDR3 DNA: TGTGCCAGCAGCAGAACAGGGTCAGAGACC.

As to this clone: The CDR3 is cut off 3 residues early in the read; its end comes from the germline J gene. The chain uses TRBV19 and TRBJ2-5, with 7 bases fitting TRBD1. CDR1 is LNHDA, CDR2 SQIVND, per germline (reference sequence). The CDR3 sequence is 21 residues long. The ends lost 5 bases at V and 0 bases at J; junction bases unmatched: 24. The part of the CDR3 DNA that was read is TGTGCCAGTAGTCCCCAGGACAGGTGGCTACTAACCGCTACTAACCAAGAGACC. This sequence encodes CASSPQDRWLLTATNQET. The entire CDR3 reads CASSPQDRWLLTATNQETQYF.

Comment on this clone: The CDR3 goes on 3 residues after the read ends, and that part is filled in from the germline J gene. The V call is TRBV30, the J call TRBJ2-5, with TRBD1 matching over 7 bases. This CDR3 is 13 amino acids long. V was clipped by 2 bases and J by 7 bases; unmatched bases: 7. In germline, CDR1 is GTSNPN, CDR2 SVGIG (reference sequence). The CDR3 loop reads CAWSNRGGWTQYF. The DNA read from the CDR3 is TGTGCCTGGAGTAACAGGGGCGGTTGGACC.

As to this clone: The sequenced fragment ends 3 residues before the CDR3 boundary, so the rest is inferred from the germline J gene. This rearrangement joins TRBV7-2 to TRBJ2-3; D may be TRBD2 (6 bases). V lost 5 bases and J 0 bases, leaving 12 bases between the germline ends. Germline CDR1 and CDR2: SGHTA and FQGNSA. This CDR3 has 15 amino acids. The CDR3 sequence: CASSPRRGSTDTQYF. The DNA read from the CDR3 is TGTGCCAGCAGCCCCCGGCGGGGTAGCACAGATACG.

On this clone: The read terminates 3 residues before the CDR3 end, so the remaining end is supplied by the germline J gene. This rearrangement joins TRBV5-1 to TRBJ1-2; D is ambiguous. The CDR3 loop spans 17 amino acids. V gave up 1 base and J gave up 0 bases, with 16 bases separating them. Germline V gene sequence: CDR1 SGHRS, CDR2 YFSETQ. The CDR3 DNA, read in part, is TGCGCCAGCAGCTTGTTCGCAGGTCGTATCGCTAACTATGGC. Translating gives CASSLFAGRIANYG. The CDR3 in its entirety is CASSLFAGRIANYGYTF.

The CDR3 reads CAWNPTGCHSGNTIYF. CDR3 DNA (partial): TGTGCCTGGAATCCCACAGGGTGTCATTCCGGAAACACC. The chain uses TRBV30 and TRBJ1-3; possible D gene TRBD1, 6 bases. The CDR3 end falls 3 residues outside the read, so it is completed with the germline J gene. The V gene lost 4 bases and the J gene lost 4 bases, with 20 bases spanning the gap. This CDR3 comprises 16 residues. CDR1 GTSNPN and CDR2 SVGIG come from the germline V gene (reference sequence). Together with reference TRBV30 and TRBJ1-3, the CDR3 gives the full variable domain: SQTIHQWPATLVQPVGSPLSLECTVEGTSNPNLYWYRQAAGRGLQLLFYSVGIGQISSEVPQNLSASRPQDRQFILSSKKLLLSDSGFYLCAWNPTGCHSGNTIYFGEGSWLTVV.